Shown below are 10 T cell receptor beta chains from a single sample sequenced in a study of T cells in Graves' hyperthyroidism and ophthalmopathy. The CDR3 regions of TCR beta were amplified from RNA transcripts. The HTBI primer set was used in a first-round RT-PCR of the TCR CDR3. TCRdb itself ran the multiplex PCR reads through MiXCR, one entry per CDR3 protein. The sample lists about 340,000 distinct CDR3 sequences; 21% were seen once. Material for sequencing was blood. The origin of the receptors is a woman aged 50 to 65 with Graves' hyperthyroidism.

The CDR3 reads CASSYAWGDNQPQHF. The CDR3 nucleotides read TGTGCCAGTTCTTACGCATGGGGGGACAATCAGCCCCAGCATTTT. V and J are TRBV19 and TRBJ1-5, with D possibly matching TRBD1 (5 bases). This CDR3 has 15 amino acids. Trimming took off 8 bases at V and 3 bases at J, with 17 bases between the two ends. Germline V gene lookup returns CDR1 LNHDA and CDR2 SQIVND (reference sequence).

The sample holds a few counts of this clonotype. The chain joins TRBV7-9 to TRBJ1-4, with 7 bases that match TRBD1. Losses at the gene ends were 5 bases for V and 5 bases for J; bases not matched to a gene: 11. Germline V gene sequence: CDR1 SEHNR, CDR2 FQNEAQ (reference sequence). This CDR3 has 16 amino acids. The CDR3 DNA reads TGTGCCAGCAGCCCCACAGGGGTCGGTGCGAATGAAAAACTGTTTTTT. It codes for CASSPTGVGANEKLFF.

In this sample, this clonotype turned up a few times. This sequence joins TRBV2 and TRBJ2-7, with D unresolved. Between the trimmed V and J ends, which lost 6 bases and 0 bases, there was a span of 9 bases. Germline values: CDR1 SNHLY, CDR2 FYNNEI. The CDR3 length is 13 residues. CDR3: CASSGRSSYEQYF. The CDR3 DNA reads as TGTGCCAGCAGCGGCAGAAGCTCCTACGAGCAGTACTTC.

The rearrangement uses TRBV28 and TRBJ2-1, with 8 bases that match TRBD2. This CDR3 comprises 13 residues. Germline CDR1 and CDR2: MDHEN and SYDVKM. V lost 6 bases and J lost 10; bases outside the gene matches: 8. The CDR3 region has the DNA TGTGCCAGCAGCGCGGGACTAGTCGGGGAGCAGTTCTTC. This sequence encodes CASSAGLVGEQFF.

This clonotype has ten or more counts. The rearrangement links TRBV6-1 to TRBJ2-6, with a tentative D call TRBD2 (6 bases). The CDR3 runs 16 residues. From germline, CDR1 is MNHNS and CDR2 SASEGT. The V and J ends lost 6 bases and 0 bases respectively, with 12 bases between them. CDR3: CASSKLGGSGANVLTF. CDR3 DNA: TGTGCCAGCAGCAAACTGGGGGGCTCTGGGGCCAACGTCCTGACTTTC.

The CDR3 region is CASSRISGALSYNEQFF. For the CDR3, the DNA is TGTGCCAGCAGTCGAATCTCAGGGGCCCTCTCCTACAATGAGCAGTTCTTC. This chain joins TRBV6-1 and TRBJ2-1, with D perhaps TRBD1 (6 bases). The CDR3 runs to 17 residues. CDR1 is MNHNS, CDR2 SASEGT, per germline. V was clipped by 5 bases and J by 0 bases, with 17 bases between them.

The chain employs TRBV9 and TRBJ2-7; D gene ambiguous. The CDR3 is 11 amino acids. Germline CDR1 is SGDLS and CDR2 is YYNGEE. Trimming removed 7 bases from V and 5 bases from J, with 10 bases in between. In nucleotides, the CDR3 is TGTGCCAGCGGCACACATGACGAGCAGTACTTC. This codes for CASGTHDEQYF.

The sample holds many counts of this clonotype. The chain has TRBV20-1 and TRBJ1-5; D is ambiguous. The CDR3 has 14 amino acids. V lost 2 bases and J lost 0, with 8 bases in between. Germline V lookup: CDR1 DFQATT, CDR2 SNEGSKA (reference sequence). The CDR3 DNA follows: TGCAGTGCTAGACCCTCCGATAGCAATCAGCCCCAGCATTTT. This gives the protein CSARPSDSNQPQHF.

The V gene is TRBV27, the J gene TRBJ1-5; TRBD1 agrees at 11 bases. The V segment lost 5 bases and the J segment 0 bases; nucleotides outside the gene matches: 9. The CDR3 spans 18 residues. The V gene's germline CDR1 is MNHEY and CDR2 SMNVEV (reference sequence). Here the CDR3 reads CASSPAGTGGDSNQPQHF. The CDR3 DNA reads TGTGCCAGCAGTCCCGCCGGGACAGGGGGAGATAGCAATCAGCCCCAGCATTTT.

The table lists this clonotype with many counts. J is TRBJ2-5 and V is TRBV20-1, with D perhaps TRBD2 (5 bases). V lost 0 bases and J lost 5, with 19 bases in between. CDR1 and CDR2 (germline): DFQATT, SNEGSKA (reference sequence). CDR3 length equals 16 residues. The CDR3 DNA reads as TGCAGTGCTAGAGATCACCTAGCACCAAAAGTCGAGACCCAGTACTTC. It translates to CSARDHLAPKVETQYF.